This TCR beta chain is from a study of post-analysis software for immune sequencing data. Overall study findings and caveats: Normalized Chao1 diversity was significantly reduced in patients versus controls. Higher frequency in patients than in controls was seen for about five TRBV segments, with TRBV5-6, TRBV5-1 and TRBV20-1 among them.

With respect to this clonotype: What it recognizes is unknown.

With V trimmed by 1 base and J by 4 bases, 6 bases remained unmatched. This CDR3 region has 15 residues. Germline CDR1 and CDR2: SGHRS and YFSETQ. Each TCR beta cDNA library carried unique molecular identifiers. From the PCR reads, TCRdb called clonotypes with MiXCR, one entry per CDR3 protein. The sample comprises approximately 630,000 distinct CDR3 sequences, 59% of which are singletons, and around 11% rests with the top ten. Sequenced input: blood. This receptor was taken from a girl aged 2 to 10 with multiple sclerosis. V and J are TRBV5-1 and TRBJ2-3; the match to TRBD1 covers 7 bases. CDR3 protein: CASSLPTGTADTQYF. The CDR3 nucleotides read TGCGCCAGCAGCTTGCCCACCGGGACAGCAGATACGCAGTATTTT.